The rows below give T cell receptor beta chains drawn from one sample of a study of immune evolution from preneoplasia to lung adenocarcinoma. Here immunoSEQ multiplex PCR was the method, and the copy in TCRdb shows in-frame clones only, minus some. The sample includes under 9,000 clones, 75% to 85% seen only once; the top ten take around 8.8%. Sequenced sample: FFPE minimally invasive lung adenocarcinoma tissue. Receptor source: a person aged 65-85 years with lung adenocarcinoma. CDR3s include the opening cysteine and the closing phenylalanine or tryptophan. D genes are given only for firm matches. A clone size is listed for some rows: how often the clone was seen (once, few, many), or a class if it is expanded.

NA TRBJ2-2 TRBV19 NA CASRYTGGPNTGELFF TGTGCCAGTCGGTATACCGGGGGGCCGAACACCGGGGAGCTGTTTTTT
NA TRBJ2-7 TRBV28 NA CASSSTGLHTRGQYF TGTGCCAGCAGTTCCACGGGACTCCACACTCGAGGGCAGTACTTC
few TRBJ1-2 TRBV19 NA CATQGYGYTF TGTGCCACCCAGGGCTATGGCTACACCTTC
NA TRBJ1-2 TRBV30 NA CAWSVGGYGYTF TGTGCCTGGAGTGTCGGAGGCTATGGCTACACCTTC
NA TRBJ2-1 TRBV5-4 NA CASSLAGVEDEQFF TGTGCCAGCAGCTTGGCAGGGGTTGAGGATGAGCAGTTCTTC
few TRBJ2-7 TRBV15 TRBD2 CATSGGLRIGEQYF TGTGCCACCAGCGGGGGACTACGGATCGGCGAGCAGTACTTC
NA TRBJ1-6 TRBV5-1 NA CASRSGVGSPLHF TGCGCCAGCAGAAGTGGGGTCGGATCACCCCTCCACTTT
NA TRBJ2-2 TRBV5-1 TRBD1 CASSPGQVWAGELFF TGCGCCAGCAGCCCCGGACAGGTGTGGGCCGGGGAGCTGTTTTTT
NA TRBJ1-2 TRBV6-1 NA CASSDPTVGYTF TGTGCCAGCAGTGATCCGACAGTTGGCTACACCTTC
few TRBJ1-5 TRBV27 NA CASSLWGDGGQPQHF TGTGCCAGCAGTTTATGGGGAGATGGTGGTCAGCCCCAGCATTTT
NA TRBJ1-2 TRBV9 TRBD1 CASSSDRDGDQAGYTF TGTGCCAGCAGCTCAGACAGGGACGGGGACCAGGCAGGCTACACCTTC
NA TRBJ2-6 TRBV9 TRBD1 CASSSQGVGANVLTF TGTGCCAGCAGCAGCCAGGGGGTTGGGGCCAACGTCCTGACTTTC
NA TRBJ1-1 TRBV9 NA CASSARNDGNTEAFF TGTGCCAGCAGCGCGAGGAACGACGGGAACACTGAAGCTTTCTTT
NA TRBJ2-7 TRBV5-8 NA CASSFGEDSYEQYF TGTGCCAGCAGCTTCGGGGAAGACAGCTACGAGCAGTACTTC
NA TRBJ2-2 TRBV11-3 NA CASSGRGSNTGELFF TGTGCCAGCAGCGGTCGAGGATCGAACACCGGGGAGCTGTTTTTT
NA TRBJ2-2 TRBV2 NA CAGTRVPNTGELFF TGTGCCGGAACCCGGGTCCCGAACACCGGGGAGCTGTTTTTT
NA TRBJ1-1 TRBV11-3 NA CASSQIANTEAFF TGTGCCAGCAGCCAAATAGCGAACACTGAAGCTTTCTTT
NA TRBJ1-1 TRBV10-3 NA CAISDNPSRVREAFF TGTGCCATCAGTGACAACCCCAGTCGAGTCCGCGAAGCTTTCTTT
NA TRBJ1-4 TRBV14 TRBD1 CASSRTGGANEKLFF TGTGCCAGCAGCCGCACAGGGGGCGCCAATGAAAAACTGTTTTTT
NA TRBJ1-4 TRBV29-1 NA CSALRGKLFF TGCAGCGCCCTGCGGGGAAAACTGTTTTTT
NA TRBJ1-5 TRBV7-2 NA CASSLAGWNQPQHF TGTGCCAGCAGCCTGGCGGGCTGGAATCAGCCCCAGCATTTT
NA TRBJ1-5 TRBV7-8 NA CASSLPGGNQPQHF TGTGCCAGCAGCTTACCCGGCGGCAATCAGCCCCAGCATTTT
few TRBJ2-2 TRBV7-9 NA CASGFLGGELFF TGTGCCAGCGGGTTTCTTGGCGGGGAGCTGTTTTTT
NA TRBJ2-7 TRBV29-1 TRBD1 CSAARDRGWEQYF TGCAGCGCTGCCCGGGACAGGGGTTGGGAGCAGTACTTC
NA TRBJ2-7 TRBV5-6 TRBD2 CASSWGSGTSGYEQYF TGTGCCAGCAGCTGGGGATCCGGGACTAGCGGCTACGAGCAGTACTTC
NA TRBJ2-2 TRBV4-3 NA CASSQGGTGELFF TGCGCCAGCAGCCAAGGAGGCACCGGGGAGCTGTTTTTT
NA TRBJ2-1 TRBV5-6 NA CASSLSNYNEQFF TGTGCCAGCAGCTTGAGTAACTACAATGAGCAGTTCTTC
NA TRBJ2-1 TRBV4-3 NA CASSQTGQPHDSYNEQFF TGCGCCAGCAGCCAAACGGGACAACCACATGACTCCTACAATGAGCAGTTCTTC
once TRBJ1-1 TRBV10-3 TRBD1 CAISELGQGRDTEAFF TGTGCCATCAGTGAGCTGGGACAGGGGAGGGACACTGAAGCTTTCTTT
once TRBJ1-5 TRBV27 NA CASSLRDSNQPQHF TGTGCCAGCAGTTTACGGGATAGCAATCAGCCCCAGCATTTT
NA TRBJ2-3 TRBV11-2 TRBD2 CASRVAGASTDTQYF TGTGCCAGCAGAGTAGCGGGGGCTAGCACAGATACGCAGTATTTT
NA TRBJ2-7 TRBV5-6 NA CASSRRDGTEQYF TGTGCCAGCAGCAGGAGGGACGGCACTGAGCAGTACTTC
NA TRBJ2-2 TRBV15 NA CATSDHRESTGELFF TGTGCCACCAGCGACCACAGGGAAAGCACCGGGGAGCTGTTTTTT
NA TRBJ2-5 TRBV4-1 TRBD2 CASSQEASGGAPQETQYF TGCGCCAGCAGCCAAGAGGCTAGCGGGGGGGCCCCCCAAGAGACCCAGTACTTC
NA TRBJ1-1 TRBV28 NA CASIGGHRVEAFF TGTGCCAGCATAGGGGGGCACAGGGTTGAAGCTTTCTTT
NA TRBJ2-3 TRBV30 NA CAWQKRSSTDTQYF TGTGCCTGGCAGAAGCGGTCTAGCACAGATACGCAGTATTTT
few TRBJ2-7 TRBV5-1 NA CASSPQPSYEQYF TGCGCCAGCAGCCCCCAACCCTCCTACGAGCAGTACTTC
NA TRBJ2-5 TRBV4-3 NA CASSQEGYQETQYF TGCGCCAGCAGCCAAGAGGGGTACCAAGAGACCCAGTACTTC
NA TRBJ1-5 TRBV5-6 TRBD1 CASSLGWGQGSQPQHF TGTGCCAGCAGCTTGGGATGGGGACAGGGGAGTCAGCCCCAGCATTTT
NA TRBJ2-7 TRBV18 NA CASSPPGTGNVGEQYF TGTGCCAGCTCACCCCCGGGAACAGGGAACGTTGGCGAGCAGTACTTC
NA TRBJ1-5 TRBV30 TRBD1 CAWTPHRGRGPQHF TGTGCCTGGACCCCCCACAGGGGGCGGGGGCCCCAGCATTTT
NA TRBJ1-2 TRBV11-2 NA CASSPETQTWGYTF TGTGCCAGCAGCCCCGAAACTCAAACGTGGGGCTACACCTTC
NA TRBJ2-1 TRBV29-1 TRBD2 CGVERGTYNEQFF TGCGGTGTCGAGCGGGGGACCTACAATGAGCAGTTCTTC
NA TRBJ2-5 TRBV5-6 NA CASSFLPRELETQYF TGTGCCAGCAGCTTTCTTCCAAGGGAATTGGAGACCCAGTACTTC
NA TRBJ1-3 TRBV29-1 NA CSVGDRTSGNTIYF TGCAGCGTCGGAGACAGGACTTCTGGAAACACCATATATTTT
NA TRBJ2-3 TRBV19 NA CASSPVAVPGDTQYF TGTGCCAGTAGTCCCGTAGCGGTCCCGGGGGATACGCAGTATTTT
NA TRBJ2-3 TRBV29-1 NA CSVALSTDTQYF TGCAGCGTTGCCCTGAGCACAGATACGCAGTATTTT
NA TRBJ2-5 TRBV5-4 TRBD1 CASSLGSRQGQGETQYF TGTGCCAGCAGCTTGGGCAGCCGACAAGGACAGGGAGAGACCCAGTACTTC
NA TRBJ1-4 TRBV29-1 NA CSVTLQGPRLFF TGCAGCGTTACGCTCCAGGGCCCAAGGCTGTTTTTT
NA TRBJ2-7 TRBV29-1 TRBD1 CSVEKTGQDYEQYF TGCAGCGTTGAAAAGACAGGACAGGACTACGAGCAGTACTTC
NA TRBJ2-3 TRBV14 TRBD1 CASSIGTGTTDTQYF TGTGCCAGCAGCATTGGGACAGGGACCACAGATACGCAGTATTTT
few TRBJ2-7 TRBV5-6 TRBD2 CASSGNSRGDLYEQYF TGTGCCAGCAGCGGAAATTCGCGGGGGGACTTATACGAGCAGTACTTC
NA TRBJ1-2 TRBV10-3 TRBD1 CAISESTGNYGYTF TGTGCCATCAGTGAGTCGACAGGGAACTATGGCTACACCTTC
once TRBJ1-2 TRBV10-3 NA CAISGRGFGYTF TGTGCCATCAGTGGTAGGGGTTTTGGCTACACCTTC
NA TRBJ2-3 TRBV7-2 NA CASSLGPGSSTDTQYF TGTGCCAGCAGCTTAGGCCCCGGCTCTAGCACAGATACGCAGTATTTT